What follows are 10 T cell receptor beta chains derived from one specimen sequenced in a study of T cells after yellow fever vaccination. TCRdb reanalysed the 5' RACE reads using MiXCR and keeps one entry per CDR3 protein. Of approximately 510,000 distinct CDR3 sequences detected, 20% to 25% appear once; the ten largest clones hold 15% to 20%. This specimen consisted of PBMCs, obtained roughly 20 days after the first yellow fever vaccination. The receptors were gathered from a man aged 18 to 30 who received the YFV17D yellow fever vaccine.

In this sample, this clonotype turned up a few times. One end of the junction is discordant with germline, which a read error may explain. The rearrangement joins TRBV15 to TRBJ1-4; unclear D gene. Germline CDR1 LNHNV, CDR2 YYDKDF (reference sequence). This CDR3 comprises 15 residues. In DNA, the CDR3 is TGTGCCACCAGCAGAGTTCCTGATTTAATGAAAAATCTGTTTTTT. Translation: CATSRVPDLMKNLFF.

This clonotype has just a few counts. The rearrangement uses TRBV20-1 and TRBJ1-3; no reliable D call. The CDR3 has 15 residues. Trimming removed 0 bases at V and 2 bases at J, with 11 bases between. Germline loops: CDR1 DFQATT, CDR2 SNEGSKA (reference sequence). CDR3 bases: TGCAGTGCTAGAGAGTTTATATCGACTGGAAACACCATATATTTT. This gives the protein CSAREFISTGNTIYF.

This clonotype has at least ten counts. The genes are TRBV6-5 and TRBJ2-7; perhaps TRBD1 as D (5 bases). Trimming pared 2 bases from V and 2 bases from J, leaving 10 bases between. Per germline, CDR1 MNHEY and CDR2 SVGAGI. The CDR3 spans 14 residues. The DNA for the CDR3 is TGTGCCAGCAGTTACCAGGGCCCGACCTACGAGCAGTACGTC. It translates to CASSYQGPTYEQYV.

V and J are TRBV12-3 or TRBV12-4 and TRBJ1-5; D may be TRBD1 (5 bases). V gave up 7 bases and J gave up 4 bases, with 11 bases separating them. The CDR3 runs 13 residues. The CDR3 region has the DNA TGTGCCAGCAAACAGGACCAAAATCAGCCCCAGCATTTT. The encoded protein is CASKQDQNQPQHF.

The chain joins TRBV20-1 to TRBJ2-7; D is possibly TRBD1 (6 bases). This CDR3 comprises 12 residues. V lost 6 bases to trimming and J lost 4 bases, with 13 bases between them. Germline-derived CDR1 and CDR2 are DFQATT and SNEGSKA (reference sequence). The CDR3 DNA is TGCAGTGCCGTAGGGACATTGTACGAGCAGTACTTC. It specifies CSAVGTLYEQYF.

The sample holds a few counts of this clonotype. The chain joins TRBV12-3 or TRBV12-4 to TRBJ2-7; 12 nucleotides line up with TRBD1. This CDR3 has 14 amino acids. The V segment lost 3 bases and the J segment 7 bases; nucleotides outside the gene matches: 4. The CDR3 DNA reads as TGTGCCAGCAGTTTGGGACAGGGGGCGCGGGAGCAGTACGTC. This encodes CASSLGQGAREQYV.

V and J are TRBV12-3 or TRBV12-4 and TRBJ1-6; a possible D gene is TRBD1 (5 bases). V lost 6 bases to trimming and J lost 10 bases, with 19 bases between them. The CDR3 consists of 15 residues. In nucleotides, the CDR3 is TGTGCCAGCAGCCTGGACACGGGGGGAATGTCACCCCTCCACTTT. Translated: CASSLDTGGMSPLHF.

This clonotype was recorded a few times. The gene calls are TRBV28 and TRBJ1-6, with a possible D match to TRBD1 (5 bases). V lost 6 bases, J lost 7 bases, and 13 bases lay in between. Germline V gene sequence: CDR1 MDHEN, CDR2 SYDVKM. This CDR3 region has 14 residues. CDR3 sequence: CASRAHEGNSPLHF. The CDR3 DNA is TGTGCCAGCAGAGCCCATGAGGGGAATTCACCCCTCCACTTT. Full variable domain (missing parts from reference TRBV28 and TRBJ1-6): DVKVTQSSRYLVKRTGEKVFLECVQDMDHENMFWYRQDPGLGLRLIYFSYDVKMKEKGDIPEGYSVSREKKERFSLILESASTNQTSMYLCASRAHEGNSPLHFGNGTRLTVT.

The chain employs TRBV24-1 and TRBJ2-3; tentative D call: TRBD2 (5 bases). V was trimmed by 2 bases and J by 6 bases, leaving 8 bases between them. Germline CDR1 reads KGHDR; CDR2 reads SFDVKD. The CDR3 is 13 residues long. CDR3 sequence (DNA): TGTGCCACCAGTGATTCGGGGTACGATACGCAGTATTTT. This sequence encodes CATSDSGYDTQYF.

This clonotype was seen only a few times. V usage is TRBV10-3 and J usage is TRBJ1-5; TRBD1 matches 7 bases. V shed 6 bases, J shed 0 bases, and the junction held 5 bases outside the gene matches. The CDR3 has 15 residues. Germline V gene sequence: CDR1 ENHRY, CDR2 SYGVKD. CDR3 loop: CAISTGDLSNQPQHF. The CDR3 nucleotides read TGTGCCATCAGCACAGGGGACCTTAGCAATCAGCCCCAGCATTTT.